The rows below give T cell receptor beta chains drawn from one sample of a study of cytomegalovirus exposure and HLA in healthy donors. Using immunoSEQ multiplex PCR, the repertoire was profiled, and TCRdb retains in-frame clones only, with some absent. The table includes under 100,000 clones, about four fifths detected once. The sample was PBMCs. These TCRs come from a man aged 18 to 30 in good health and CMV-seropositive. Each CDR3 is given with its conserved first and last residue. A D gene is named only where the DNA matches it firmly. Where a row states a size, it is once, few, many or the class of an expanded clone; other rows omit it.

J,D,length,V,size,CDR3,DNA
TRBJ1-5,-,14,TRBV28,-,CASSLDMNNQPQHF,TGTGCCAGCAGTTTGGACATGAACAATCAGCCCCAGCATTTT
TRBJ2-5,-,13,TRBV29-1,-,CSVEGGSEETQYF,TGCAGCGTTGAAGGCGGATCAGAAGAGACCCAGTACTTC
TRBJ2-7,-,17,TRBV13,-,CASSLTQSGTQFYEQYF,TGTGCCAGCAGCTTAACCCAGTCCGGGACTCAATTCTACGAGCAGTACTTC
TRBJ2-5,-,15,TRBV5-4,-,CASHLSLAKGETQYF,TGTGCCAGCCATTTAAGCCTCGCCAAGGGGGAGACCCAGTACTTC
TRBJ2-5,TRBD2,17,TRBV5-1,-,CASSPGLAGGPGETQYF,TGCGCCAGCAGCCCGGGACTAGCGGGAGGGCCGGGGGAGACCCAGTACTTC
TRBJ2-1,-,14,TRBV5-6,few,CASSLDVGRNEQFF,TGTGCCAGCAGCTTGGATGTTGGGAGGAATGAGCAGTTCTTC
TRBJ2-1,TRBD1,13,TRBV29-1,once,CSVDRTGIWEQFF,TGCAGCGTTGATCGGACAGGGATTTGGGAGCAGTTCTTC
TRBJ1-5,-,14,TRBV19,few,CASSMGGANQPQHF,TGTGCCAGTAGTATGGGAGGAGCTAATCAGCCCCAGCATTTT
TRBJ2-2,-,13,TRBV6-1,-,CASSVLEAGELFF,TGTGCCAGCAGTGTTCTGGAGGCCGGGGAGCTGTTTTTT
TRBJ2-7,TRBD2,19,TRBV4-1,-,CASSQRGEGTAPNSYEQYF,TGCGCCAGCAGCCAACGGGGGGAGGGAACCGCTCCAAACTCCTACGAGCAGTACTTC